Shown below are 22 T cell receptor beta chains from a single sample sequenced in a study of regulatory T cells in long-lasting Graves disease. Time point described: newly diagnosed GD, antithyroid drugs for less than 3 months. PBMCs were the source of the RNA used for TCR sequencing. Both iRepertoire HTBI primers and Arm-PCR of CDR3 regions were used to build the TCR beta libraries. TCRdb re-derived calls from the multiplex PCR reads in MiXCR, one entry per CDR3 protein. The data show about 460,000 distinct CDR3 sequences, approximately 14% seen once. Separately, the same data were catalogued under a study of T cells in Graves' hyperthyroidism and ophthalmopathy.

The source material was peripheral blood mononuclear cells (PBMCs), sampled at new diagnosis, from a patient treated with antithyroid drugs. Receptor source: a woman aged 50 to 60 with Graves disease.

This clonotype has a count of ten or more. V is TRBV5-5 and J is TRBJ2-7; a possible D gene is TRBD1 (5 bases). V lost 6 bases, J lost 0 bases, and 19 bases lay in between. The CDR3 runs 16 residues. Germline CDR1 and CDR2: SGHKS and YYEKEE (reference sequence). Here the CDR3 DNA reads TGTGCCAGCAACGCCGGCAGGGCACCCTACTCCTACGAGCAGTACTTC. Protein sequence: CASNAGRAPYSYEQYF.

Concerning this clonotype: Since a much larger clone is just one base distant, this may be a read error. The V gene is TRBV24-1, the J gene TRBJ2-2; a weak D match, TRBD1 (6 bases). The CDR3 runs 16 residues. Germline V lookup: CDR1 KGHDR, CDR2 SFDVKD. The CDR3 region is CAASDTGTINTGELFF. The CDR3 region has the DNA TGTGCCGCCAGTGATACCGGGACAATAAACACCGGGGAGCTGTTTTTT.

This clonotype showed up many times. The rearrangement links TRBV28 to TRBJ1-2, with a tentative D call TRBD1 (5 bases). The CDR3 sequence is 14 residues long. Looked up from germline, CDR1 is MDHEN and CDR2 is SYDVKM. V lost 2 bases and J 3 bases, leaving 10 bases between the germline ends. CDR3 residues: CASSLQGSDYGYTF. CDR3 sequence (DNA): TGTGCCAGCAGTTTACAGGGTTCAGACTATGGCTACACCTTC.

This clonotype was detected many times. This sequence joins TRBV10-2 and TRBJ2-2, with unresolved D. The CDR3 consists of 18 residues. V lost 0 bases, J lost 3 bases, and 17 bases lay in between. Germline values: CDR1 WSHSY, CDR2 SAAADI. The CDR3 spells CASSESRFPETDTGELFF. Written as DNA, the CDR3 is TGCGCCAGCAGTGAGTCCAGATTCCCTGAGACGGACACCGGGGAGCTGTTTTTT.

This clonotype was detected many times. The chain joins TRBV5-1 to TRBJ1-4; D not resolved. Germline V gene sequence: CDR1 SGHRS, CDR2 YFSETQ. The CDR3 is 14 residues long. Trimming removed 1 base from V and 2 bases from J, with 6 bases in between. CDR3 in amino acids: CASSLYNTNEKLFF. CDR3 in DNA: TGCGCCAGCAGCTTGTACAATACTAATGAAAAACTGTTTTTT.

The chain has TRBV6-1 and TRBJ2-7, with D possibly being TRBD2 (6 bases). V was clipped by 1 base and J by 6 bases, with 22 bases between them. CDR1 and CDR2 (germline): MNHNS, SASEGT. The CDR3 sequence is 17 residues long. The CDR3 DNA is TGTGCCAGCAGTGAAGTCAATAGCGGAAGCCTCCGGGGCGAGCAGTACTTC. This gives the protein CASSEVNSGSLRGEQYF.

This clonotype was detected a few times. J is TRBJ2-5 and V is TRBV28; TRBD2 matches 11 bases. There are 16 residues in the CDR3. Germline V lookup: CDR1 MDHEN, CDR2 SYDVKM. The ends lost 5 bases at V and 1 base at J; junction bases unmatched: 6. CDR3 amino acids: CASSAGLAAFQETQYF. CDR3 nucleotides: TGTGCCAGCAGTGCGGGACTAGCGGCCTTCCAAGAGACCCAGTACTTC.

This chain joins TRBV3-1 and TRBJ2-7, with a possible D match to TRBD1 (5 bases). The CDR3 is 15 residues long. Trimming took off 3 bases at V and 3 bases at J, with 15 bases between the two ends. CDR1 and CDR2 (germline): LGHDT, YNNKEL (reference sequence). CDR3 region: CASSQDNSRVYEQYF. CDR3 DNA sequence: TGTGCCAGCAGCCAGGACAACTCGAGAGTCTACGAGCAGTACTTC.

This chain uses TRBV27 with TRBJ1-1, with no clear D. This CDR3 is built from 14 residues. Trimming took off 0 bases at V and 6 bases at J, with 11 bases between the two ends. CDR1 MNHEY and CDR2 SMNVEV come from the germline V gene (reference sequence). The CDR3 coding sequence is TGTGCCAGCAGTTTATCGGTTATGCAGGCTGAAGCTTTCTTT. Amino acid sequence: CASSLSVMQAEAFF.

J is TRBJ2-2 and V is TRBV4-1; D remains unclear. The CDR3 totals 17 residues. V was trimmed by 3 bases and J by 5 bases, leaving 19 bases between them. The germline V gene has CDR1 MGHRA and CDR2 YSYEKL. CDR3 region: CASSHPLERAQTGELFF. The CDR3 DNA reads TGCGCCAGCAGCCACCCCCTCGAGAGAGCACAAACCGGGGAGCTGTTTTTT.

This clonotype was found a few times. The rearrangement links TRBV5-1 to TRBJ1-1, with D hard to call. The CDR3 consists of 14 residues. Germline loops: CDR1 SGHRS, CDR2 YFSETQ. Trimming removed 4 bases at V and 1 base at J, with 11 bases between. The CDR3 DNA sequence: TGCGCCAGCAGCCCTGAGTTTCCGAACACTGAAGCTTTCTTT. Encoded protein: CASSPEFPNTEAFF. The complete variable domain, with remaining parts taken from reference TRBV5-1 and TRBJ1-1, reads KAGVTQTPRYLIKTRGQQVTLSCSPISGHRSVSWYQQTPGQGLQFLFEYFSETQRNKGNFPGRFSGRQFSNSRSEMNVSTLELGDSALYLCASSPEFPNTEAFFGQGTRLTVV.

The sample holds a few counts of this clonotype. This chain joins TRBV29-1 and TRBJ2-2; TRBD1 or TRBD2 may be the D gene (6 bases each). The CDR3 runs 14 residues. In germline, CDR1 is SQVTM, CDR2 ANQGSEA. Trimming removed 8 bases from V and 4 bases from J, with 17 bases in between. The DNA for the CDR3 is TGCAGCCCCGGGGGCTTTGATTCCACCGGGGAGCTGTTTTTT. This gives the protein CSPGGFDSTGELFF.

This clonotype has a count of ten or more. The gene calls are TRBV27 and TRBJ2-7; D remains ambiguous. Trimming pared 0 bases from V and 3 bases from J, leaving 3 bases between. This CDR3 comprises 12 residues. Looked up from germline, CDR1 is MNHEY and CDR2 is SMNVEV (reference sequence). CDR3: CASSLSFYEQYF. DNA of the CDR3: TGTGCCAGCAGTTTATCTTTCTACGAGCAGTACTTC.

This clonotype was observed a handful of times. V gene TRBV4-2 combines with J gene TRBJ1-5; D is unresolved. Trimming removed 0 bases at V and 3 bases at J, with 12 bases between. CDR1 is LGHNA, CDR2 YNFKEQ, per germline. The CDR3 extends over 16 amino acids. CDR3 protein: CASSQDGSHINQPQHF. The CDR3 coding sequence is TGTGCCAGCAGCCAAGATGGTTCACACATCAATCAGCCCCAGCATTTT.

This clonotype occurred many times. This chain links TRBV20-1 with TRBJ2-3; TRBD2 might be the D (6 bases). Germline CDR1 and CDR2: DFQATT and SNEGSKA (reference sequence). V lost 4 bases to trimming and J lost 3 bases, with 20 bases between them. The CDR3 loop spans 16 amino acids. DNA of the CDR3: TGCAGTGCTATAACACCATGGGACTTGGAGACAGATACGCAGTATTTT. It codes for CSAITPWDLETDTQYF.

Many counts were recorded for this clonotype. V usage is TRBV2 and J usage is TRBJ1-1; D gene unclear. V was clipped by 8 bases and J by 1 base, with 14 bases between them. This CDR3 region has 14 residues. The germline V gene has CDR1 SNHLY and CDR2 FYNNEI. CDR3 bases: TGTGCCAGCGACAAGGTAGGCACGAACACTGAAGCTTTCTTT. Translation gives CASDKVGTNTEAFF.

Ten or more counts support this clonotype. The chain joins TRBV27 to TRBJ2-1, with 12 bases aligning to TRBD1. This CDR3 is 16 amino acids long. V trimming: 6 bases; J trimming: 5 bases; junction bases outside the gene matches: 8. Looked up from germline, CDR1 is MNHEY and CDR2 is SMNVEV (reference sequence). CDR3 residues: CASSGRDRGHHNEQFF. The CDR3 DNA reads as TGTGCCAGCAGCGGGAGGGACAGGGGGCATCACAATGAGCAGTTCTTC.

The table lists this clonotype with many counts. The rearrangement uses TRBV7-9 and TRBJ1-1, with 7 bases identical to TRBD1. Germline trimming cut 5 bases from V and 3 bases from J; bases unmatched to any gene: 12. In germline, CDR1 is SEHNR, CDR2 FQNEAQ (reference sequence). The CDR3 contains 16 residues. CDR3 DNA sequence: TGTGCCAGCAGCATTAAGGGGTGGCAGGGGGACACTGAAGCTTTCTTT. It specifies CASSIKGWQGDTEAFF.

The rearrangement links TRBV19 to TRBJ2-1; no clear D gene. The assigned J gene may be wrong: the sequence end matches TRBJ2-3 better. From germline, CDR1 is LNHDA and CDR2 SQIVND (reference sequence). The CDR3 has 14 amino acids. The CDR3 loop is CASSIVNDGDTQYF. The CDR3 DNA reads as TGTGCCAGTAGTATCGTAAATGATGGAGATACGCAGTATTTT.

The rearrangement uses TRBV30 and TRBJ2-2; D not resolved. Trimming pared 2 bases from V and 6 bases from J, leaving 4 bases between. The germline CDR1 and CDR2 sequences are GTSNPN and SVGIG (reference sequence). The CDR3 totals 11 residues. DNA of the CDR3: TGTGCCTGGAGTCAGTCCGGGGAGCTGTTTTTT. It specifies CAWSQSGELFF. Complete variable domain (other parts from reference TRBV30 and TRBJ2-2): SQTIHQWPATLVQPVGSPLSLECTVEGTSNPNLYWYRQAAGRGLQLLFYSVGIGQISSEVPQNLSASRPQDRQFILSSKKLLLSDSGFYLCAWSQSGELFFGEGSRLTVL.

This clonotype was seen a handful of times. The chain joins TRBV14 to TRBJ2-2; D may match TRBD1 or TRBD2 (5 bases each). There are 15 residues in the CDR3. Looked up from germline, CDR1 is SGHDN and CDR2 is FVKESK. V was pared by 1 base and J by 7 bases, with 13 bases between. The CDR3, as DNA: TGTGCCAGCAGCCAAGTTTCGGGGCTTGACGGGGAGCTGTTTTTT. Its translation: CASSQVSGLDGELFF.

Many counts were recorded for this clonotype. The chain carries TRBV12-3 or TRBV12-4 and TRBJ1-4, with D maybe TRBD1 (6 bases). This CDR3 is built from 15 residues. Trimming left V 6 bases short and J 3 bases short, with 14 bases between. The CDR3 protein is CASSLQGPSNEKLFF. As DNA, the CDR3 is TGTGCCAGCAGCCTACAGGGCCCATCTAATGAAAAACTGTTTTTT.